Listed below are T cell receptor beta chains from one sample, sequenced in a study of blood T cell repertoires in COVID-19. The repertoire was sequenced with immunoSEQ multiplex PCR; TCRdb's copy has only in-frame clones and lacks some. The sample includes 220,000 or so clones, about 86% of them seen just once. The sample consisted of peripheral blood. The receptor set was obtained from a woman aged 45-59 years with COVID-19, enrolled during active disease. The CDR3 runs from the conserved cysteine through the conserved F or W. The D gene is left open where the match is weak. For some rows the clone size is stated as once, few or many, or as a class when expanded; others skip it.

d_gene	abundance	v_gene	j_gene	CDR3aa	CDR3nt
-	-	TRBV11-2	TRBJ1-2	CASSSATIRRLSGYTF	TGTGCCAGCAGCTCGGCTACCATAAGACGACTAAGTGGCTACACCTTC
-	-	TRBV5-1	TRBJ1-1	CASSSRVNTEAFF	TGCGCCAGCAGCAGCAGGGTGAACACTGAAGCTTTCTTT
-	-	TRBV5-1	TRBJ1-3	CASSLTGLSGNTIYF	TGCGCCAGCAGCTTGACAGGGCTCTCTGGAAACACCATATATTTT
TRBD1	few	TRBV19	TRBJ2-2	CATSPGDRVLWNTGELFF	TGTGCCACCTCTCCTGGGGACAGGGTTTTATGGAACACCGGGGAGCTGTTTTTT
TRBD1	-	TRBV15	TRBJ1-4	CATSRVRGQGSTTNEKLFF	TGTGCCACCAGCAGAGTGCGGGGACAGGGGAGTACAACTAATGAAAAACTGTTTTTT
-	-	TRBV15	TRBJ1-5	CATSRDYGQGGRQPQHF	TGTGCCACCAGCAGAGATTACGGGCAGGGAGGAAGGCAGCCCCAGCATTTT
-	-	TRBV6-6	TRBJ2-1	CASSSTRSDEQFF	TGTGCCAGCAGTTCCACTAGAAGCGATGAGCAGTTCTTC
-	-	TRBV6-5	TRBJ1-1	CASSRDIRLQAFF	TGTGCCAGCAGCCGGGACATCAGGCTCCAAGCTTTCTTT
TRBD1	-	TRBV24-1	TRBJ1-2	CATSDYSGQGSGGYTF	TGTGCCACCAGTGATTATTCGGGACAGGGCTCAGGTGGCTACACCTTC
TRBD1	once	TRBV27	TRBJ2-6	CASSLRVWLQGADGANVLTF	TGTGCCAGCAGTTTAAGGGTCTGGTTGCAGGGGGCGGATGGGGCCAACGTCCTGACTTTC
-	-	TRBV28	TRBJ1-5	CASSGGWQISNQPQHF	TGTGCCAGCAGTGGGGGGTGGCAGATTAGCAATCAGCCCCAGCATTTT
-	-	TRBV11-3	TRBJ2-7	CASSFGQIFTGYEQYF	TGTGCCAGCAGCTTCGGACAAATCTTTACAGGCTACGAGCAGTACTTC
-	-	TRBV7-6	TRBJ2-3	CASSLASVGATDTQYF	TGTGCCAGCAGCTTAGCGTCGGTGGGGGCCACAGATACGCAGTATTTT
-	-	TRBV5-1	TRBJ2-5	CASSLVVERTQYF	TGCGCCAGCAGCTTGGTTGTGGAGAGAACCCAGTACTTC
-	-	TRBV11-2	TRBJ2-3	CASSRNRVRTDTQYF	TGTGCCAGCAGCCGTAACAGGGTTCGGACAGATACGCAGTATTTT
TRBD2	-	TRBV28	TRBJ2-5	CASSSGLAGAFAQETQYF	TGTGCCAGCAGTTCGGGACTAGCGGGGGCGTTCGCTCAAGAGACCCAGTACTTC
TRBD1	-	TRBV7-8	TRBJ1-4	CASSLTGVNEKLFF	TGTGCCAGCAGCTTAACAGGGGTGAATGAAAAACTGTTTTTT